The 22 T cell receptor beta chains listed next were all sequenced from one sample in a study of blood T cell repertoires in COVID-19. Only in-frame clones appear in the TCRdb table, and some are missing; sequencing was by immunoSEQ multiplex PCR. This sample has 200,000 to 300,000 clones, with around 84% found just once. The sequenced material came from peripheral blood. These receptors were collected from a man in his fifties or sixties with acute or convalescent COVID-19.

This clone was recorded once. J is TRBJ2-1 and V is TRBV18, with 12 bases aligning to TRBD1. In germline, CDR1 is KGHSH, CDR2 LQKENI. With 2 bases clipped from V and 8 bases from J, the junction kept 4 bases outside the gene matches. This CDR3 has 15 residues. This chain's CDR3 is CASSPAGTGGHEQFF. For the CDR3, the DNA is TGTGCCAGCTCACCAGCCGGGACAGGGGGCCATGAGCAGTTCTTC.

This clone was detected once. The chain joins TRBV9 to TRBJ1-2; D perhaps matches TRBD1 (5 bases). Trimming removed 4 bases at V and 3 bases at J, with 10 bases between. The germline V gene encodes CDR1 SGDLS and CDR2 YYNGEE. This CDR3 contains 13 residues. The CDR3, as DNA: TGTGCCAGCAGCAAACGGGGGGACTATGGCTACACCTTC. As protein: CASSKRGDYGYTF.

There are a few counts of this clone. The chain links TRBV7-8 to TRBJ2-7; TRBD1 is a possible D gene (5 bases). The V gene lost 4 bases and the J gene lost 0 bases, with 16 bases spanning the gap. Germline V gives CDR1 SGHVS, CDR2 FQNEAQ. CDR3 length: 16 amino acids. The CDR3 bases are TGTGCCAGCAGCTCGCAGGGAAGCAGAAGCTCCTACGAGCAGTACTTC. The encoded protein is CASSSQGSRSSYEQYF.

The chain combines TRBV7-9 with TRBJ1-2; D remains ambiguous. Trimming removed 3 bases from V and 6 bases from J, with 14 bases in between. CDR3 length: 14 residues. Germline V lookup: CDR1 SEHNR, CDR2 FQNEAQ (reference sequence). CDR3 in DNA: TGTGCCAGCAGCTTTGGGTCGGGGTCAGATGGCTACACCTTC. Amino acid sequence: CASSFGSGSDGYTF. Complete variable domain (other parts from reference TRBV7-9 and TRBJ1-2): DTGVSQNPRHKITKRGQNVTFRCDPISEHNRLYWYRQTLGQGPEFLTYFQNEAQLEKSRLLSDRFSAERPKGSFSTLEIQRTEQGDSAMYLCASSFGSGSDGYTFGSGTRLTVV.

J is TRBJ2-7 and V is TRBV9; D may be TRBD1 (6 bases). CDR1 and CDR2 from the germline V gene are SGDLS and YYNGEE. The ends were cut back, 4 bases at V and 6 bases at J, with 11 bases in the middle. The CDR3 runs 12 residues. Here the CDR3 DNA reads TGTGCCAGCAGCACCCGGGACACCGAGCAGTACTTC. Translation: CASSTRDTEQYF.

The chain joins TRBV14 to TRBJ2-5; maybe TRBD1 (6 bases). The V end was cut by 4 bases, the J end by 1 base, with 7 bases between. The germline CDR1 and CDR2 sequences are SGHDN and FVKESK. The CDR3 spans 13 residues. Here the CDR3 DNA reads TGTGCCAGCAGCCGACAGGTCCAAGAGACCCAGTACTTC. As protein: CASSRQVQETQYF. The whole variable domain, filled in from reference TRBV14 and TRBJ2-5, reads EAGVTQFPSHSVIEKGQTVTLRCDPISGHDNLYWYRRVMGKEIKFLLHFVKESKQDESGMPNNRFLAERTGGTYSTLKVQPAELEDSGVYFCASSRQVQETQYFGPGTRLLVL.

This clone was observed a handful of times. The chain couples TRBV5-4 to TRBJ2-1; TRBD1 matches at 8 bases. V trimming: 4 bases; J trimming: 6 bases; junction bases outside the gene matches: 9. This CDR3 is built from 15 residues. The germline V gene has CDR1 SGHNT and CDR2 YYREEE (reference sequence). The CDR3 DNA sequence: TGTGCCAGCAGCAAAGGACAGGGAAGTGGCAATGAGCAGTTCTTC. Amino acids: CASSKGQGSGNEQFF.

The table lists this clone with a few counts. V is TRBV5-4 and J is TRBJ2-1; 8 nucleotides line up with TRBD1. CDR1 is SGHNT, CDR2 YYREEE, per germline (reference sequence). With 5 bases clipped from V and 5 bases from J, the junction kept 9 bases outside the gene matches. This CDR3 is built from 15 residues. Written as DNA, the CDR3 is TGTGCCAGCAGTCCTCTTTCGACAGGGGACAATGAGCAGTTCTTC. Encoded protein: CASSPLSTGDNEQFF.

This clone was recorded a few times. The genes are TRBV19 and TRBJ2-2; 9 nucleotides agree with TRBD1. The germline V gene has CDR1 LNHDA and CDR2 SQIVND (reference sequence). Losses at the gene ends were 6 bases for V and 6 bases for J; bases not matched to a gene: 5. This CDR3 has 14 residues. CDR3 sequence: CASSTQGAPGELFF. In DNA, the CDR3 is TGTGCCAGTAGCACACAGGGGGCACCCGGGGAGCTGTTTTTT.

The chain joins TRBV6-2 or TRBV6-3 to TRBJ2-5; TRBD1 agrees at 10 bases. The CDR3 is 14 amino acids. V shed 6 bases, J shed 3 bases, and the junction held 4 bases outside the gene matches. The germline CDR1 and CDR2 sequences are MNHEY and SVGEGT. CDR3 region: CASSTGQGKETQYF. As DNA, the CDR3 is TGTGCCAGCAGCACGGGACAGGGGAAAGAGACCCAGTACTTC.

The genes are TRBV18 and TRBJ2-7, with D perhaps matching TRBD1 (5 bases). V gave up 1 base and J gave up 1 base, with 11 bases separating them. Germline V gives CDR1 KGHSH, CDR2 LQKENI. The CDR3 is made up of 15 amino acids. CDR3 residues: CASSPLTVTSYEQYF. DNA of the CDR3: TGTGCCAGCTCACCACTGACAGTTACTTCCTACGAGCAGTACTTC.

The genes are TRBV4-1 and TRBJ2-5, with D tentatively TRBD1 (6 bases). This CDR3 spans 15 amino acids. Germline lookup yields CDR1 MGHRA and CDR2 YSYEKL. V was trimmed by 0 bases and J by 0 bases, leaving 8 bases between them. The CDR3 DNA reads TGCGCCAGCAGCCAAGATACAGGGTACCAAGAGACCCAGTACTTC. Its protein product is CASSQDTGYQETQYF.

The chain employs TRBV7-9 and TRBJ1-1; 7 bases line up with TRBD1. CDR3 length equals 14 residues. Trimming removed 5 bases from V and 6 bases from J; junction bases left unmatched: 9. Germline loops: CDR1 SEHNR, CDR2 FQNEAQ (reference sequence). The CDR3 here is CASSTQDRAPEAFF. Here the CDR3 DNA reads TGTGCCAGCAGCACCCAAGACAGGGCGCCTGAAGCTTTCTTT.

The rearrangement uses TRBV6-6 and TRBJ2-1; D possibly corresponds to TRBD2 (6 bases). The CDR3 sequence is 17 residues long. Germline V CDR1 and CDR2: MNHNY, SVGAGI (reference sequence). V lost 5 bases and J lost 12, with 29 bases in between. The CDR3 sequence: CASSHGQLQPLIGGQFF. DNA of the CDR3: TGTGCCAGCAGTCACGGACAACTGCAACCCTTGATCGGGGGGCAGTTCTTC.

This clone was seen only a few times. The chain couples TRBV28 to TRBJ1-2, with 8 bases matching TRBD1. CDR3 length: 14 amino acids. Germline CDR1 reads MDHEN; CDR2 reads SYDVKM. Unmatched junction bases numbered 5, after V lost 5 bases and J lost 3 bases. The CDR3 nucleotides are TGTGCCAGCAGTCCCCAGACAGGGGACTATGGCTACACCTTC. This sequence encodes CASSPQTGDYGYTF.

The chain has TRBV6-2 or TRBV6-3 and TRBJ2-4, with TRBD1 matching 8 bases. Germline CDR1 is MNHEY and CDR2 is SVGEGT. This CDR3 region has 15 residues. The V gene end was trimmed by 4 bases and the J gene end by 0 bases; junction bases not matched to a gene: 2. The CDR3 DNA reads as TGTGCCAGCAGTTTCAGGGGGCTAGCCAAAAACATTCAGTACTTC. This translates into CASSFRGLAKNIQYF.

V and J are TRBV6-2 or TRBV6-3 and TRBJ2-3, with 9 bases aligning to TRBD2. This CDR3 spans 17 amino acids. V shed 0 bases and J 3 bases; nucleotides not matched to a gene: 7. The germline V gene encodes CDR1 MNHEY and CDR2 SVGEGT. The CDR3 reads CASSYSSGLAYTDTQYF. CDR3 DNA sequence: TGTGCCAGCAGTTACTCTTCGGGACTAGCATATACAGATACGCAGTATTTT.

In DNA form, the CDR3 reads TGCGCCAGCAGCTTGGCCGGGGCGGGAGCCTACGAGCAGTACTTC. Encoded protein: CASSLAGAGAYEQYF. The chain is built from TRBV5-1 and TRBJ2-7; TRBD2 aligns across 7 bases. V lost 0 bases, J lost 2 bases, and 5 bases stayed unmatched. Germline lookup yields CDR1 SGHRS and CDR2 YFSETQ. This CDR3 has 15 residues.

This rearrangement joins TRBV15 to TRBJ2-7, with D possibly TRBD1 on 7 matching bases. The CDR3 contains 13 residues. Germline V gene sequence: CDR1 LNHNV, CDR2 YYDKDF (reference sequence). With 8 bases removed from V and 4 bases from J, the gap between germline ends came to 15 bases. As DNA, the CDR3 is TGTGCCACCGCGACAGCAGGGGGGTACGAGCAGTACTTC. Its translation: CATATAGGYEQYF. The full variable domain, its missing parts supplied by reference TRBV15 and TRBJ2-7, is DAMVIQNPRYQVTQFGKPVTLSCSQTLNHNVMYWYQQKSSQAPKLLFHYYDKDFNNEADTPDNFQSRRPNTSFCFLDIRSPGLGDTAMYLCATATAGGYEQYFGPGTRLTVT.

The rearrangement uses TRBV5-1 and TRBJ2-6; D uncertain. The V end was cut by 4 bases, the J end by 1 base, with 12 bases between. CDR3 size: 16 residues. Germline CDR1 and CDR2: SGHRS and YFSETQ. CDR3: CASSPLPSSGANVLTF. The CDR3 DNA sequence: TGCGCCAGCAGCCCGCTGCCCAGTTCTGGGGCCAACGTCCTGACTTTC.

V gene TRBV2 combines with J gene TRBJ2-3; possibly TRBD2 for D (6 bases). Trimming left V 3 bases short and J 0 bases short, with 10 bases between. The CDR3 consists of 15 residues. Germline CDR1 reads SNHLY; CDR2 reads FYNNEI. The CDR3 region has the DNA TGTGCCAGCAGTGAGGGCGGGGTGAGCACAGATACGCAGTATTTT. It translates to CASSEGGVSTDTQYF. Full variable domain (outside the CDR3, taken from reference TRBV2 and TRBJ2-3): EPEVTQTPSHQVTQMGQEVILRCVPISNHLYFYWYRQILGQKVEFLVSFYNNEISEKSEIFDDQFSVERPDGSNFTLKIRSTKLEDSAMYFCASSEGGVSTDTQYFGPGTRLTVL.

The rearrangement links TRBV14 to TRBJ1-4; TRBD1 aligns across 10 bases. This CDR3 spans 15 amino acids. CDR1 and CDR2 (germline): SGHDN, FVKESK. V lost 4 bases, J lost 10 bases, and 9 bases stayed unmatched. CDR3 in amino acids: CASSLSGTGEGKLFF. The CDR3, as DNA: TGTGCCAGCAGCCTTTCCGGGACAGGGGAGGGAAAACTGTTTTTT.